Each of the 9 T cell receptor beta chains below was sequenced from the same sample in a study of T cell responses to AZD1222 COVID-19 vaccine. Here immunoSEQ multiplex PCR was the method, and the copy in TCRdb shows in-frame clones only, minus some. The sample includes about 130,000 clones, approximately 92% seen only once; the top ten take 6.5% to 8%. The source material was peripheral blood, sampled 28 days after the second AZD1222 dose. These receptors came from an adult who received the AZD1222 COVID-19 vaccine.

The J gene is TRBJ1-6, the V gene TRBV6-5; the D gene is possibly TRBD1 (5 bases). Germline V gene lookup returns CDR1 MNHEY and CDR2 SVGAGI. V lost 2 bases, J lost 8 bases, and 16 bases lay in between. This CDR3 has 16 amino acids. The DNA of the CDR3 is TGTGCCAGCAGTTACCAAGACAGTCCTTTACATTCACCCCTCCACTTT. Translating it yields CASSYQDSPLHSPLHF.

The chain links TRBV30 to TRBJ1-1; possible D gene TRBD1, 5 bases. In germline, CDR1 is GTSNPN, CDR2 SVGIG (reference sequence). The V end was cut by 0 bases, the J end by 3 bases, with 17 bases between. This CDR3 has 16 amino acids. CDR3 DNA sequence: TGTGCCTGGAGTGTACTACTGGGGACTGCGTACACTGAAGCTTTCTTT. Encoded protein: CAWSVLLGTAYTEAFF.

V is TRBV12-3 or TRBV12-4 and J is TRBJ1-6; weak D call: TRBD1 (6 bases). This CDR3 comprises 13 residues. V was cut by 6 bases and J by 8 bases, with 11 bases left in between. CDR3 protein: CASSRQVDSPLHF. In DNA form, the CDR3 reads TGTGCCAGCAGCCGACAGGTGGATTCACCCCTCCACTTT.

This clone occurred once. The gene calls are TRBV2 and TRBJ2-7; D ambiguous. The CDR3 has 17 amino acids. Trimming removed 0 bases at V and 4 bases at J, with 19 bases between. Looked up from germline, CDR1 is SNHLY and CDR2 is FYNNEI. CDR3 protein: CASSEALSVTLEYEQYF. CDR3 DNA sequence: TGTGCCAGCAGTGAAGCCCTCAGCGTTACCCTAGAGTACGAGCAGTACTTC.

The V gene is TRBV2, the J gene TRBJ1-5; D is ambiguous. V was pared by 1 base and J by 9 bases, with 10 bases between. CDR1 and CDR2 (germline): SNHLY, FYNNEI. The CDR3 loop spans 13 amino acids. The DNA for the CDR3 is TGTGCCAGCAGTGAAGAGAGAATCCCGCCCCAGCATTTT. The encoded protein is CASSEERIPPQHF.

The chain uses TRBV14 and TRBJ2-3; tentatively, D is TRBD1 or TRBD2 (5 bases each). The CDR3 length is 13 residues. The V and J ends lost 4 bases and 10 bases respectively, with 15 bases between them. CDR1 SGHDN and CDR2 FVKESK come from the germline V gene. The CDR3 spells CASSPPGGTAQYF. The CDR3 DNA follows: TGTGCCAGCAGCCCCCCTGGGGGTACTGCGCAGTATTTT.

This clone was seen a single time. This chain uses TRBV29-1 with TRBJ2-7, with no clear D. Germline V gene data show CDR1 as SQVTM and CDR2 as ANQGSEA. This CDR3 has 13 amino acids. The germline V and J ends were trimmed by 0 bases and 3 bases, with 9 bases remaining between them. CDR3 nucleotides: TGCAGCGTTGAAGATCGTGGAAGCTACGAGCAGTACTTC. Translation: CSVEDRGSYEQYF.

CDR3 DNA: TGTGCCAGCAGACGAACCCCGGGACCACAGGGTACAGATACGCAGTATTTT. Residues: CASRRTPGPQGTDTQYF. This rearrangement joins TRBV7-3 to TRBJ2-3, with D possibly matching TRBD1 (6 bases). Germline V gene lookup returns CDR1 SGHTA and CDR2 FQGTGA. V dropped 6 bases and J dropped 3 bases, with 22 bases sitting between them. The length of the CDR3 is 17 residues.

CDR3 coding DNA: TGTGCCAGCACCGAGGGGGGAGGTGAAGCTTTCTTT. This encodes CASTEGGGEAFF. The chain couples TRBV2 to TRBJ1-1, with a weak D call TRBD1 (6 bases). The CDR3 consists of 12 residues. Germline assignment: CDR1 SNHLY and CDR2 FYNNEI. Trimming pared 7 bases from V and 7 bases from J, leaving 13 bases between.